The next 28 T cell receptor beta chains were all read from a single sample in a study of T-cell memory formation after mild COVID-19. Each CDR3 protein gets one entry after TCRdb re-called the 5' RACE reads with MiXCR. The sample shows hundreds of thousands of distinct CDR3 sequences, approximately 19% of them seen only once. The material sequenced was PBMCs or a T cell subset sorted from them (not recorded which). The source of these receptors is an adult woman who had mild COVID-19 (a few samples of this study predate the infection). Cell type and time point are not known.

CDR3 nucleotide sequence: TGTGCCAGCAGCACAGGATTCTCTGGGGCCAACGTCCTGACTTTC. Its translation is CASSTGFSGANVLTF. J is TRBJ2-6 and V is TRBV7-3; D might be TRBD1 (5 bases). The CDR3 is 15 amino acids. The V end was cut by 5 bases, the J end by 0 bases, with 8 bases between. Looked up from germline, CDR1 is SGHTA and CDR2 is FQGTGA.

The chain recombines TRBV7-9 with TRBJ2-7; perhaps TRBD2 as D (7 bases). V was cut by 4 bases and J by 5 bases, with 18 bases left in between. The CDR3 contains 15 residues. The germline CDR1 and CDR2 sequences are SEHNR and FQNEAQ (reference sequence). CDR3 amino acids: CASSSRGGGGNEQYF. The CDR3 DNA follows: TGTGCCAGCAGCTCCCGGGGAGGGGGTGGGAACGAGCAGTACTTC.

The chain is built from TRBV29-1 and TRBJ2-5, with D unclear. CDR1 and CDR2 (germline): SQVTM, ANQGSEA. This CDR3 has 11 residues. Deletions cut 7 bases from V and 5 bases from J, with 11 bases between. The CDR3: CSADLTETQYF. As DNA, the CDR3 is TGCAGCGCGGACCTAACGGAGACCCAGTACTTC.

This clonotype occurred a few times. The chain's CDR3 is CACTTGLGTDTQYF. CDR3 coding DNA: TGTGCCTGCACGACCGGGTTGGGGACAGATACGCAGTATTTT. V usage is TRBV30 and J usage is TRBJ2-3; D not certain. V lost 6 bases to trimming and J lost 3 bases, with 16 bases between them. The CDR3 has 14 residues. CDR1 and CDR2 (germline): GTSNPN, SVGIG (reference sequence).

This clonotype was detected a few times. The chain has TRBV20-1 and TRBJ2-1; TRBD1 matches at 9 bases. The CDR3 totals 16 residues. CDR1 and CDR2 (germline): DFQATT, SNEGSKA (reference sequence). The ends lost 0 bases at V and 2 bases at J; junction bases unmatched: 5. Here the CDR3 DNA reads TGCAGTGCTAGAGACCCGGGACAGGGAGCCTACAATGAGCAGTTCTTC. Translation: CSARDPGQGAYNEQFF.

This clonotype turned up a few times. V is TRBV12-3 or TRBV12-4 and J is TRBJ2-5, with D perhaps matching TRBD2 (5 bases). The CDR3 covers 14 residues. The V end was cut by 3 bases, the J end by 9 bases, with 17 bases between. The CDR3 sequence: CASSLGESLRSQYF. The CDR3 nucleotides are TGTGCCAGCAGTTTGGGAGAGAGCTTACGGTCCCAGTACTTC.

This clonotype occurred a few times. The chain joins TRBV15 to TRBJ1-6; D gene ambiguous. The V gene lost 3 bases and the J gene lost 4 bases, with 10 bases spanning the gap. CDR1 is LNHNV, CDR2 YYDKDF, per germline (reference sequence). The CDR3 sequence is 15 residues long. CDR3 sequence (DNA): TGTGCCACCAGCAGCCAGGACCCATATAATTCACCCCTCCACTTT. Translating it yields CATSSQDPYNSPLHF.

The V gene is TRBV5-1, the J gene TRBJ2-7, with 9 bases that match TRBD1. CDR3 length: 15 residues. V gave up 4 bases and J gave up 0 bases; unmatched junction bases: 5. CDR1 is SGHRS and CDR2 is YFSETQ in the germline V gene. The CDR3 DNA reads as TGCGCCAGCAGCGGATGGGACAGGGACTCCTACGAGCAGTACTTC. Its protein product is CASSGWDRDSYEQYF.

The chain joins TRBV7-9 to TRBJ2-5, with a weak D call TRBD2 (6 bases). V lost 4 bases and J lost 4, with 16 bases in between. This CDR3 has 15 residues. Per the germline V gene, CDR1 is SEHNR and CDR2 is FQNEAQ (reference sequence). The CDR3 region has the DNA TGTGCCAGCAGCTCTCCGGGGGTAAAAGGAGAGACCCAGTACTTC. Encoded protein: CASSSPGVKGETQYF. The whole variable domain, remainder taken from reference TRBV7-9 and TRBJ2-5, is DTGVSQNPRHKITKRGQNVTFRCDPISEHNRLYWYRQTLGQGPEFLTYFQNEAQLEKSRLLSDRFSAERPKGSFSTLEIQRTEQGDSAMYLCASSSPGVKGETQYFGPGTRLLVL.

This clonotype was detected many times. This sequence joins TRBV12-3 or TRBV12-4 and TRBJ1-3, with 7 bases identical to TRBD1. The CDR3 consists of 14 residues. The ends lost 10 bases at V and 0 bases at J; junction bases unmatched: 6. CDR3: CATEQGSSGNTIYF. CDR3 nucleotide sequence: TGTGCCACAGAACAGGGGTCCTCTGGAAACACCATATATTTT.

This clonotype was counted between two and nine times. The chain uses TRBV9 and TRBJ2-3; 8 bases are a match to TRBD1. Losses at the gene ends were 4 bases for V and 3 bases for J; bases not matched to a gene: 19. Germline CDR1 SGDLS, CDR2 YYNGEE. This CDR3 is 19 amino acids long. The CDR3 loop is CASSLRLTGDSFWTDTQYF. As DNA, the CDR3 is TGTGCCAGCAGCCTTCGGCTGACAGGGGACAGTTTCTGGACAGATACGCAGTATTTT.

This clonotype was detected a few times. CDR3 protein: CASSLDRLTEAFF. The CDR3 DNA follows: TGTGCCAGCAGTCTCGACCGACTCACTGAAGCTTTCTTT. The rearrangement joins TRBV12-3 or TRBV12-4 to TRBJ1-1; D unclear. The CDR3 has 13 residues. Trimming shortened V by 5 bases and J by 4 bases, and 11 bases separated the two germline ends.

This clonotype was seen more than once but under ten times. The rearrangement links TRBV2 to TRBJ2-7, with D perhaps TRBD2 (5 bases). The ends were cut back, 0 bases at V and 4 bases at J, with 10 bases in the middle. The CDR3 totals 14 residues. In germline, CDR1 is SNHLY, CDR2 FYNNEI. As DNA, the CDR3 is TGTGCCAGCAGTGAAGCGCGGTCGGGGTACGAGCAGTACTTC. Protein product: CASSEARSGYEQYF.

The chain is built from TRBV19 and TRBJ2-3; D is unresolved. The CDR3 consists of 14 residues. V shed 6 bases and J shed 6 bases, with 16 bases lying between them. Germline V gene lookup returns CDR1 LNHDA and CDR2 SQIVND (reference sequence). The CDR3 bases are TGTGCCAGTAGCCCCCTGCAATTAGTGGATACGCAGTATTTT. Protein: CASSPLQLVDTQYF.

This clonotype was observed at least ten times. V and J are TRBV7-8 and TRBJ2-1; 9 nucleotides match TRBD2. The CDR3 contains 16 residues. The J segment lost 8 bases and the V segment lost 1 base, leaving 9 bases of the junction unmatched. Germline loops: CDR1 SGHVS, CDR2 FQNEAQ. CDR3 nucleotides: TGTGCCAGCAGCTTAGTTAGCGGGAGATTTGTGGATGAGCAGTTCTTC. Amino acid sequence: CASSLVSGRFVDEQFF. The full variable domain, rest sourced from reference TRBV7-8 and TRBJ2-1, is GAGVSQSPRYKVAKRGQDVALRCDPISGHVSLFWYQQALGQGPEFLTYFQNEAQLDKSGLPSDRFFAERPEGSVSTLKIQRTQQEDSAVYLCASSLVSGRFVDEQFFGPGTRLTVL.

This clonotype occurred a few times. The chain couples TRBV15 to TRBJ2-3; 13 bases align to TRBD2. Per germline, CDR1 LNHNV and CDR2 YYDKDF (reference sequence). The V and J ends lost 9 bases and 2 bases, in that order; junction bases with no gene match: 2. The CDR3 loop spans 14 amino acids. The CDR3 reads CATGTSGVTDTQYF. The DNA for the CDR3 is TGTGCCACAGGGACTAGCGGGGTCACAGATACGCAGTATTTT.

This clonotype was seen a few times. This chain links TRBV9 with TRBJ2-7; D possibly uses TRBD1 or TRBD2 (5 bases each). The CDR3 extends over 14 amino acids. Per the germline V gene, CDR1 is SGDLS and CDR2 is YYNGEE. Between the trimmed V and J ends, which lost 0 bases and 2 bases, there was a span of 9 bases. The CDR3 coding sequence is TGTGCCAGCAGCGTAGGAGGGGTGGCCTACGAGCAGTACTTC. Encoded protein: CASSVGGVAYEQYF.

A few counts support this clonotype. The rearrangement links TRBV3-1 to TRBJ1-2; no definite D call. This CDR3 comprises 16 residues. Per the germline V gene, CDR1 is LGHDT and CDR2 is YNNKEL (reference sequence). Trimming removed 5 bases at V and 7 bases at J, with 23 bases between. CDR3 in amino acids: CASSAGGGSLYGGYTF. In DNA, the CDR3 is TGTGCCAGCAGCGCGGGCGGAGGCTCCCTCTATGGTGGCTACACCTTC. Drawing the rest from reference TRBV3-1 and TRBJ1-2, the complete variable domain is DTAVSQTPKYLVTQMGNDKSIKCEQNLGHDTMYWYKQDSKKFLKIMFSYNNKELIINETVPNRFSPKSPDKAHLNLHINSLELGDSAVYFCASSAGGGSLYGGYTFGSGTRLTVV.

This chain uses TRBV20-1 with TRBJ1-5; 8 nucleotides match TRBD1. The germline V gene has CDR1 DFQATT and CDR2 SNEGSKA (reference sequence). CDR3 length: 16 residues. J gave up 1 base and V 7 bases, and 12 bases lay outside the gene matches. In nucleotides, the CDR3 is TGCAGTGTACTTGACAGGGGAAGGGGGAGCAATCAGCCCCAGCATTTT. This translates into CSVLDRGRGSNQPQHF.

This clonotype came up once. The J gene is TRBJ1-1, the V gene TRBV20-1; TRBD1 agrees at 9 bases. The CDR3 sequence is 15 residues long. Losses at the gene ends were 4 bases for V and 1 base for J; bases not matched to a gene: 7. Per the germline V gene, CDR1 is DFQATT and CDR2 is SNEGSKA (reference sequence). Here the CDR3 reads CSATRTGDKNTEAFF. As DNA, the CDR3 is TGCAGTGCTACGAGGACAGGGGACAAGAACACTGAAGCTTTCTTT.

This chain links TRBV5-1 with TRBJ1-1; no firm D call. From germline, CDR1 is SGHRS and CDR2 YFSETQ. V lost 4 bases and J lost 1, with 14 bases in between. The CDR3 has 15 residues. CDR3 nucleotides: TGCGCCAGCAGCGCTTTCTGGGGAACGAACACTGAAGCTTTCTTT. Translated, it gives CASSAFWGTNTEAFF.

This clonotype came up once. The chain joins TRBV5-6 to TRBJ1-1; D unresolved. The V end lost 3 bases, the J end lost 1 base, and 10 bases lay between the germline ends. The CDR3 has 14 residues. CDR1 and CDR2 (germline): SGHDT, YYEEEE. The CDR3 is CASSSGIPNTEAFF. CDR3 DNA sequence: TGTGCCAGCAGCTCGGGGATTCCGAACACTGAAGCTTTCTTT.

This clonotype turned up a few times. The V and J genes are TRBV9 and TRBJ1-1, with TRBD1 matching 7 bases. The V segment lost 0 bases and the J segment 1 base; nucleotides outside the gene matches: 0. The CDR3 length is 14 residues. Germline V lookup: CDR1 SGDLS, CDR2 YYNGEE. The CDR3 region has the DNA TGTGCCAGCAGCGTAGGGGACAGGAACACTGAAGCTTTCTTT. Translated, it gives CASSVGDRNTEAFF.

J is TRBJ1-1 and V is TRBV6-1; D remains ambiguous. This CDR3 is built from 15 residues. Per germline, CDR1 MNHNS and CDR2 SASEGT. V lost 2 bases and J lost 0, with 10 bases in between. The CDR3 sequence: CASSEQPGMNTEAFF. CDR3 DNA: TGTGCCAGCAGTGAACAACCGGGAATGAACACTGAAGCTTTCTTT.

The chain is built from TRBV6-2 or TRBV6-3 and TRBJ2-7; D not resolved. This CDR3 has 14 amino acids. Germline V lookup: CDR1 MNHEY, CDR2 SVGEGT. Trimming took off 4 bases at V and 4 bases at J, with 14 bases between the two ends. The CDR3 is CASSLTLKTYEQYF. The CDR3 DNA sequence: TGTGCCAGCAGTTTGACCTTAAAAACTTACGAGCAGTACTTC.

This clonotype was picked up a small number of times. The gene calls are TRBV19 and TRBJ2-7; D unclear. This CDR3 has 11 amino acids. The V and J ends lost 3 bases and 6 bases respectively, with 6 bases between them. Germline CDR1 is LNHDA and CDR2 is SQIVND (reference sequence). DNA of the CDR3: TGTGCCAGTAGTATGGGTCTCGAGCAGTACTTC. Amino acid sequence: CASSMGLEQYF.

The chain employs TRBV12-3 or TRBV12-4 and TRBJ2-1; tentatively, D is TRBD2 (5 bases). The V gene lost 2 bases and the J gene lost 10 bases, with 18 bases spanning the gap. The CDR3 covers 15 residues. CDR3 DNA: TGTGCCAGCAGTTTAAGGTCCTATGGGCGGGTAGAGCAGTTCTTC. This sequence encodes CASSLRSYGRVEQFF.

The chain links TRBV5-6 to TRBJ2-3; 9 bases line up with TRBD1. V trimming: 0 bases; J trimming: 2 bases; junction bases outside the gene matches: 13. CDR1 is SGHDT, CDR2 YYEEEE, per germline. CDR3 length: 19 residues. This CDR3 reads CASSLGASGTGKVTDTQYF. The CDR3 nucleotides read TGTGCCAGCAGCTTGGGGGCAAGCGGGACAGGGAAGGTCACAGATACGCAGTATTTT.